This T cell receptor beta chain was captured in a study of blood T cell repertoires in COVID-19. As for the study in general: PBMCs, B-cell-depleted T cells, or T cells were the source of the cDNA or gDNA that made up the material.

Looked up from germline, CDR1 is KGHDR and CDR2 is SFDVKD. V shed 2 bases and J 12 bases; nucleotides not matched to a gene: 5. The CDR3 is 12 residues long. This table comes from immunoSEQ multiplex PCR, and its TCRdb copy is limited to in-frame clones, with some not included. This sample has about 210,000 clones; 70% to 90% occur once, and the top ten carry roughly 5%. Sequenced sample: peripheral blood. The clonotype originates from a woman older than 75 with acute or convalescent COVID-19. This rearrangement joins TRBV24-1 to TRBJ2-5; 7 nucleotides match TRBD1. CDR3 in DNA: TGTGCCACCAGTGATTCACAGGGGCGCGAGTACTTC. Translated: CATSDSQGREYF.